This TCR beta chain derives from a study of identical twins. Per the germline V gene, CDR1 is DFQATT and CDR2 is SNEGSKA (reference sequence). Trimming stripped 1 base from V and 0 bases from J, with 13 bases between. This CDR3 comprises 16 residues. As concerns this clonotype: The antigen is not known.

Everyone who gave samples was a healthy Caucasian. TCRdb reprocessed the 5' RACE reads via MiXCR and lists one record per CDR3 protein. The sample lists 210,000 or so distinct CDR3 sequences; approximately 8.3% were seen once. Study-level points and caveats: Out-of-frame alpha sequences common to twins exhibited a surplus of low generation probability. Abundant cord blood beta clonotypes carried fewer insertions; memory repertoires showed none. Partly confounded zero-insertion analyses could result from invariant MAIT and iNKT cells.

This sample also belongs to another study, concerning yellow fever vaccine responses in identical twins.

The clonotype comes from a woman under 30 in good health. What was sequenced was memory (CD45RO+) T cells sorted from blood. The rearrangement links TRBV20-1 to TRBJ2-1; D remains ambiguous. The CDR3 DNA reads as TGCAGTGCTAGAGTACGAACCCCGAGCTCCTACAATGAGCAGTTCTTC. This sequence encodes CSARVRTPSSYNEQFF.